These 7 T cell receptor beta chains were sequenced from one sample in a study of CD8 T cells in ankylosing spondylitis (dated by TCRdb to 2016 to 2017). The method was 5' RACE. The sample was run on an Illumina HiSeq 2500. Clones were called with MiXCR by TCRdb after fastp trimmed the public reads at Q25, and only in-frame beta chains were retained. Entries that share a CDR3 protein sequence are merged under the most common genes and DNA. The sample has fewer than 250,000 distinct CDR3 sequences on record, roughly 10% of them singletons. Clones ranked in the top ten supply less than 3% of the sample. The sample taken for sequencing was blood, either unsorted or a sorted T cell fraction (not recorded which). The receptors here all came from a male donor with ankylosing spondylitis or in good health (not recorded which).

The CDR3 bases are TGCAGCGCAGGCCAAGAGACCCAGTACTTC. This encodes CSAGQETQYF. The chain joins TRBV29-1 to TRBJ2-5; D unresolved. CDR1 is SQVTM, CDR2 ANQGSEA, per germline. This CDR3 is 10 amino acids long. The V and J ends lost 7 bases and 1 base respectively, with 4 bases between them. The variable domain in full, with the rest retrieved from reference TRBV29-1 and TRBJ2-5, is SAVISQKPSRDICQRGTSLTIQCQVDSQVTMMFWYRQQPGQSLTLIATANQGSEATYESGFVIDKFPISRPNLTFSTLTVSNMSPEDSSIYLCSAGQETQYFGPGTRLLVL.

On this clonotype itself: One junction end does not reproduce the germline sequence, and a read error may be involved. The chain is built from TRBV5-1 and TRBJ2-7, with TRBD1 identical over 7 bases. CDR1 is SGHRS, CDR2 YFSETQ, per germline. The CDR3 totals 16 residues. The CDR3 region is CASSLGTGGASCEQYF. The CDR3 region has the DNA TGCGCCAGCAGCTTGGGGACAGGCGGCGCGTCCTGCGAGCAGTACTTC. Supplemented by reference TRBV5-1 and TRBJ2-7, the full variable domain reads KAGVTQTPRYLIKTRGQQVTLSCSPISGHRSVSWYQQTPGQGLQFLFEYFSETQRNKGNFPGRFSGRQFSNSRSEMNVSTLELGDSALYLCASSLGTGGASCEQYFGPGTRLTVT.

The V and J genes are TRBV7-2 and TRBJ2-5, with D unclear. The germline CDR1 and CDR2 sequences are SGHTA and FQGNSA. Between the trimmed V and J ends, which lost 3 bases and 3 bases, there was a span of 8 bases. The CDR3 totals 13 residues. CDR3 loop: CASSFSREETQYF. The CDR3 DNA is TGTGCCAGCAGCTTCTCTAGGGAAGAGACCCAGTACTTC.

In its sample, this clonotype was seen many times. The DNA for the CDR3 is TGTGCTAGTGCCCTGGGAGCGGGAGTGGGGCAAGAGACCCAGTACTTC. Translated: CASALGAGVGQETQYF. This chain uses TRBV12-5 with TRBJ2-5; 8 bases are shared with TRBD2. This CDR3 contains 16 residues. The V gene end was trimmed by 7 bases and the J gene end by 2 bases; junction bases not matched to a gene: 12. CDR1 is LGHNT and CDR2 is FRNRAP in the germline V gene.

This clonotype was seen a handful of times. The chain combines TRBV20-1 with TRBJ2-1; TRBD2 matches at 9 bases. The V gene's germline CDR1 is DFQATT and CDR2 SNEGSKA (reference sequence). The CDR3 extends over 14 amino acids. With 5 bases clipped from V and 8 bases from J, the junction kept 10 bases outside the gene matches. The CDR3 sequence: CSADPRERGDEQFF. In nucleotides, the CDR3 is TGCAGTGCTGATCCTCGGGAGCGGGGGGATGAGCAGTTCTTC.

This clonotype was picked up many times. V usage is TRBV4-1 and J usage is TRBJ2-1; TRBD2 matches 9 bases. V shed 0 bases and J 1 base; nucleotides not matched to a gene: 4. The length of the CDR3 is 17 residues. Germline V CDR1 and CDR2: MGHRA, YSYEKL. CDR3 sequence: CASSQELAGGSYNEQFF. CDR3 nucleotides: TGCGCCAGCAGCCAAGAGTTGGCGGGGGGGTCCTACAATGAGCAGTTCTTC.

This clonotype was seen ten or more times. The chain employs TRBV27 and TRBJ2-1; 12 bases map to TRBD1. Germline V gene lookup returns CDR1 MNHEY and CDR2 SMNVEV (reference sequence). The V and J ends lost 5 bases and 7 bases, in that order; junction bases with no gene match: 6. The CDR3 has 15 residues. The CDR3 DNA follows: TGTGCCAGCAGTCTCGGGACAGGGGGCAAGAATGAGCAGTTCTTC. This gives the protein CASSLGTGGKNEQFF.